A single sample is the source of the 20 T cell receptor beta chains below, sequenced in a study of blood T cell repertoires in COVID-19 (dated by TCRdb to the early 2020s). The library was prepared using the immunoSEQ multiplex PCR assay. In its TCRdb copy, this immuneACCESS table keeps in-frame sequences only and misses some clones. Where compared with another copy, unresolved V genes explain less than half of these, and the others have no known cause. This sample holds about 170,000 clones; roughly 90% were observed only once. Roughly 5% of the sample belongs to the ten largest clones. The sequenced material came from peripheral blood. The receptors derive from a man aged 25 to 40 with COVID-19, enrolled during active disease.

The rearrangement uses TRBV18 and TRBJ1-2; maybe TRBD1 (5 bases). Trimming took off 5 bases at V and 7 bases at J, with 17 bases between the two ends. Per the germline V gene, CDR1 is KGHSH and CDR2 is LQKENI. This CDR3 is 14 amino acids long. The CDR3, as DNA: TGTGCCAGCTCAACCAGGGATTGGGAAAGTGGCTACACCTTC. Its protein is CASSTRDWESGYTF. Full variable domain (outside the CDR3, taken from reference TRBV18 and TRBJ1-2): NAGVMQNPRHLVRRRGQEARLRCSPMKGHSHVYWYRQLPEEGLKFMVYLQKENIIDESGMPKERFSAEFPKEGPSILRIQQVVRGDSAAYFCASSTRDWESGYTFGSGTRLTVV.

This chain uses TRBV6-5 with TRBJ2-7; no definite D call. The CDR3 has 12 amino acids. Germline CDR1 and CDR2: MNHEY and SVGAGI. V was clipped by 4 bases and J by 3 bases, with 7 bases between them. CDR3 sequence reads: CASSFDNYEQYF. The CDR3 DNA reads as TGTGCCAGCAGTTTCGACAACTACGAGCAGTACTTC.

This clone was seen a handful of times. The J gene is TRBJ2-1, the V gene TRBV29-1, with a tentative D call TRBD1 (5 bases). CDR1 SQVTM and CDR2 ANQGSEA come from the germline V gene. Trimming removed 7 bases from V and 0 bases from J, with 16 bases in between. The CDR3 has 15 residues. The CDR3 DNA is TGCAGCGCCGAAAGACAGTTTATCTCCTACAATGAGCAGTTCTTC. Encoded protein: CSAERQFISYNEQFF.

The rearrangement joins TRBV6-6 to TRBJ2-7; D is uncertain. The length of the CDR3 is 15 residues. V was clipped by 2 bases and J by 0 bases, with 11 bases between them. The V gene's germline CDR1 is MNHNY and CDR2 SVGAGI (reference sequence). The CDR3 sequence is CASSYAQINSYEQYF. The DNA for the CDR3 is TGTGCCAGCAGTTACGCCCAGATAAACTCCTACGAGCAGTACTTC.

The CDR3 DNA sequence: TGTGCCAGCAGCTTACTCGGCGGCTATGGCTACACCTTC. Translating gives CASSLLGGYGYTF. The J gene is TRBJ1-2, the V gene TRBV7-2, with D uncertain. Germline V gives CDR1 SGHTA, CDR2 FQGNSA. The CDR3 has 13 amino acids. V lost 2 bases to trimming and J lost 4 bases, with 8 bases between them.

The chain combines TRBV15 with TRBJ2-1; D perhaps matches TRBD2 (6 bases). The germline V gene has CDR1 LNHNV and CDR2 YYDKDF (reference sequence). The CDR3 loop spans 12 amino acids. The ends were cut back, 3 bases at V and 8 bases at J, with 8 bases in the middle. CDR3: CATSRGTYEQFF. DNA for the CDR3: TGTGCCACCAGCAGGGGGACTTATGAGCAGTTCTTC.

This chain joins TRBV6-5 and TRBJ1-1; maybe TRBD1 (5 bases). V lost 5 bases, J lost 4 bases, and 17 bases lay in between. The CDR3 sequence is 15 residues long. The germline CDR1 and CDR2 sequences are MNHEY and SVGAGI. The CDR3 DNA reads TGTGCCAGCAGTCTGAGGGCGGGGGTCGGCACTGAAGCTTTCTTT. This translates into CASSLRAGVGTEAFF.

The chain is built from TRBV18 and TRBJ2-1; 7 bases are a match to TRBD2. This CDR3 has 16 residues. V shed 0 bases and J 1 base; nucleotides not matched to a gene: 3. Germline V gene sequence: CDR1 KGHSH, CDR2 LQKENI. The CDR3 DNA sequence: TGTGCCAGCTCACCACCGAGCGGGATTTCCTACAATGAGCAGTTCTTC. Protein product: CASSPPSGISYNEQFF.

This chain joins TRBV11-2 and TRBJ1-2; unclear D gene. Trimming pared 3 bases from V and 2 bases from J, leaving 7 bases between. There are 13 residues in the CDR3. From germline, CDR1 is SGHAT and CDR2 FQNNGV. DNA for the CDR3: TGTGCCAGCAGCTTGTCGGGAAACTATGGCTACACCTTC. It is translated as CASSLSGNYGYTF. Filled out from reference TRBV11-2 and TRBJ1-2, the complete variable domain reads EAGVAQSPRYKIIEKRQSVAFWCNPISGHATLYWYQQILGQGPKLLIQFQNNGVVDDSQLPKDRFSAERLKGVDSTLKIQPAKLEDSAVYLCASSLSGNYGYTFGSGTRLTVV.

The chain uses TRBV5-1 and TRBJ1-1; TRBD1 matches 7 bases. After removal of 8 bases from V and 3 bases from J, the junction contained 10 bases not matched to a gene. The CDR3 consists of 14 residues. The V gene's germline CDR1 is SGHRS and CDR2 YFSETQ. CDR3 sequence reads: CASYKGGSDTEAFF. In nucleotides, the CDR3 is TGCGCCAGTTACAAAGGGGGCTCGGACACTGAAGCTTTCTTT.

The chain uses TRBV21-1 and TRBJ1-2; the D call of TRBD1 is as the table states it, not checked on the DNA. TRBV21-1 is a documented pseudogene. CDR3 length equals 13 residues. CDR3 in DNA: TGTGCCAGCAGCAAGCAGGGTGACTATGGCTACACCTTC. Amino acids: CASSKQGDYGYTF.

The chain employs TRBV24-1 and TRBJ2-5; 9 bases match TRBD2. Unmatched junction bases numbered 8, after V lost 3 bases and J lost 4 bases. Germline assignment: CDR1 KGHDR and CDR2 SFDVKD. The CDR3 is 16 residues long. CDR3 loop: CATSDPGLANGETQYF. CDR3 sequence (DNA): TGTGCCACCAGTGATCCAGGACTAGCGAACGGAGAGACCCAGTACTTC.

V gene TRBV6-5 combines with J gene TRBJ2-2, with a tentative D call TRBD1 (6 bases). The V end lost 6 bases, the J end lost 1 base, and 9 bases lay between the germline ends. Germline CDR1 is MNHEY and CDR2 is SVGAGI. The CDR3 runs 14 residues. As DNA, the CDR3 is TGTGCCAGCAGCTCGACAGGGAACACCGGGGAGCTGTTTTTT. Amino acid sequence: CASSSTGNTGELFF.

The V and J genes are TRBV3-1 (or the pseudogene TRBV3-2) and TRBJ1-2; D ambiguous. Trimming removed 0 bases from V and 4 bases from J, with 15 bases in between. The CDR3 length is 16 residues. Germline V gives CDR1 LGHDT, CDR2 YNNKEL (reference sequence). This CDR3 reads CASSQDFSGRPYGYTF. In DNA, the CDR3 is TGTGCCAGCAGCCAAGATTTTAGTGGCAGGCCCTATGGCTACACCTTC.

The rearrangement joins TRBV29-1 to TRBJ2-3; 9 bases are a match to TRBD2. Germline-derived CDR1 and CDR2 are SQVTM and ANQGSEA. The CDR3 totals 14 residues. The ends lost 6 bases at V and 0 bases at J; junction bases unmatched: 4. The CDR3 protein is CSVQTSGSTDTQYF. CDR3 bases: TGCAGCGTCCAGACTAGCGGAAGCACAGATACGCAGTATTTT.

This sequence joins TRBV11-2 and TRBJ1-1; D is uncertain. Deletions cut 5 bases from V and 1 base from J, with 8 bases between. The V gene's germline CDR1 is SGHAT and CDR2 FQNNGV. The CDR3 is 13 residues long. Here the CDR3 DNA reads TGTGCCAGCAGCCCAAAACAGAACACTGAAGCTTTCTTT. Encoded protein: CASSPKQNTEAFF.

This chain connects TRBV7-2 to TRBJ1-2, with D tentatively TRBD1 (6 bases). V lost 7 bases and J lost 1, with 10 bases in between. The CDR3 length is 13 residues. Germline lookup yields CDR1 SGHTA and CDR2 FQGNSA. This CDR3 reads CASKTDSNYGYTF. The CDR3 DNA reads TGTGCCAGCAAAACGGACAGTAACTATGGCTACACCTTC.

This chain uses TRBV5-4 with TRBJ2-7, with D possibly matching TRBD2 (6 bases). This CDR3 comprises 17 residues. Per germline, CDR1 SGHNT and CDR2 YYREEE (reference sequence). Trimming pared 0 bases from V and 2 bases from J, leaving 18 bases between. Here the CDR3 DNA reads TGTGCCAGCAGCTTGGTATTTAGTCGGGGAGGCACCTACGAGCAGTACTTC. It codes for CASSLVFSRGGTYEQYF.

The gene calls are TRBV6-5 and TRBJ2-3, with TRBD2 identical over 9 bases. The V gene's germline CDR1 is MNHEY and CDR2 SVGAGI. This CDR3 has 15 amino acids. Trimming removed 5 bases from V and 5 bases from J; junction bases left unmatched: 8. This CDR3 reads CASSRRGGVLDTQYF. DNA of the CDR3: TGTGCCAGCAGTAGGCGGGGGGGAGTTTTAGATACGCAGTATTTT.

This chain connects TRBV5-1 to TRBJ1-1, with D perhaps TRBD1 (5 bases). Germline loops: CDR1 SGHRS, CDR2 YFSETQ. The V gene lost 4 bases and the J gene lost 1 base, with 11 bases spanning the gap. The CDR3 consists of 14 residues. Written as DNA, the CDR3 is TGCGCCAGCAGCCCCTCTGGGGCGAACACTGAAGCTTTCTTT. It is translated as CASSPSGANTEAFF.